This T cell receptor (beta chain) comes out of a study of HIV-infected patients and healthy controls. This clonotype has ten or more counts. All unsorted peripheral T cells were captured because whole blood was used without fractionation. About 500 ng RNA was reverse transcribed with alpha and beta constant-region primers. Using multiplexing indices, alpha and beta chain libraries were generated apart by chain-specific third strand synthesis. Two random hexamers, added before amplification and joined, formed each molecule's 12-nucleotide barcode. TCRdb fed the 5' RACE reads into MiXCR, producing one record per CDR3 protein. The repertoire has 5,000 to 7,000 distinct CDR3 sequences, about a tenth of them found once; the top ten carry approximately 30%. The sample in question was blood, obtained before antiretroviral therapy. This clonotype originated in an adult with HIV infection.

The CDR3 bases are TGTGCCAGTACCCCAACCTTAATGAACTATGGCTACACCTTC. Its translation is CASTPTLMNYGYTF. V usage is TRBV19 and J usage is TRBJ1-2; D uncertain. Germline V gene lookup returns CDR1 LNHDA and CDR2 SQIVND (reference sequence). The germline V and J ends were trimmed by 7 bases and 2 bases, with 14 bases remaining between them. The CDR3 length is 14 residues.